These 6 T cell receptor beta chains originate from one sample sequenced in a study of vaccination and CD4 T cells after COVID-19. The antigens of these receptors remain unknown. Treatment given: 10-day PBMC culture with coronavirus spike peptide pools or control peptides (ViraFEST assay). Cultured CD4+ T cell DNA underwent sequencing with the Oncomine TCR Beta short-read assay. TCRdb ran MiXCR on the PCR reads and lists one entry per CDR3 protein. The sample lists about 17,000 distinct CDR3 sequences, nearly 40% seen once, with around 8% in the top ten. The sample taken for sequencing was CD4+ T cells from blood, cultured in vitro. These receptors originate from a human donor who had recovered from COVID-19.

The CDR3 region has the DNA TGTGCCAGCAGCGGGTTTCGAGCGGAAACTGGAAACACCATATATTTT. This codes for CASSGFRAETGNTIYF. The chain is built from TRBV2 and TRBJ1-3, with no clear D. V was shortened by 6 bases and J by 2 bases, with 17 bases between the two germline ends. The CDR3 contains 16 residues. Germline assignment: CDR1 SNHLY and CDR2 FYNNEI.

The chain employs TRBV2 and TRBJ2-7, with D possibly being TRBD2 (6 bases). The CDR3 sequence is 14 residues long. V lost 5 bases, J lost 5 bases, and 16 bases lay in between. The V gene's germline CDR1 is SNHLY and CDR2 FYNNEI. In DNA form, the CDR3 reads TGTGCCAGCAGTCAACCGGGACTCGGGGACGAGCAGTACTTC. It specifies CASSQPGLGDEQYF. The full variable domain, its missing parts supplied by reference TRBV2 and TRBJ2-7, is EPEVTQTPSHQVTQMGQEVILRCVPISNHLYFYWYRQILGQKVEFLVSFYNNEISEKSEIFDDQFSVERPDGSNFTLKIRSTKLEDSAMYFCASSQPGLGDEQYFGPGTRLTVT.

In this sample, this clonotype turned up a few times. V is TRBV9 and J is TRBJ1-6; D unclear. V was clipped by 0 bases and J by 9 bases, with 22 bases between them. This CDR3 has 18 residues. The V gene's germline CDR1 is SGDLS and CDR2 YYNGEE. Here the CDR3 DNA reads TGTGCCAGCAGCGTAGATCGGGGTCGTGGGCGAGCGGGTTCACCCCTCCACTTT. This translates into CASSVDRGRGRAGSPLHF. The whole variable domain, remainder taken from reference TRBV9 and TRBJ1-6, is DSGVTQTPKHLITATGQRVTLRCSPRSGDLSVYWYQQSLDQGLQFLIQYYNGEERAKGNILERFSAQQFPDLHSELNLSSLELGDSALYFCASSVDRGRGRAGSPLHFGNGTRLTVT.

This clonotype came up a few times. The V gene is TRBV10-3, the J gene TRBJ1-2; TRBD1 matches 7 bases. V trimming: 3 bases; J trimming: 7 bases; junction bases outside the gene matches: 11. CDR1 and CDR2 (germline): ENHRY, SYGVKD. The CDR3 runs to 15 residues. The CDR3 loop reads CAISDPGQQVFGYTF. CDR3 in DNA: TGTGCCATCAGTGATCCGGGACAGCAAGTATTTGGCTACACCTTC.

The gene calls are TRBV7-2 and TRBJ2-5; D not certain. V lost 5 bases and J lost 5, with 6 bases in between. The germline V gene has CDR1 SGHTA and CDR2 FQGNSA. This CDR3 region has 11 residues. The CDR3 nucleotides read TGTGCCAGCAGCCGCACGGAGACCCAGTACTTC. It specifies CASSRTETQYF.

CDR3: CASSPDRSISPLHF. The CDR3 DNA follows: TGTGCCAGCTCACCTGACAGGTCAATATCACCCCTCCACTTT. The rearrangement uses TRBV18 and TRBJ1-6; TRBD1 is a possible D gene (6 bases). V dropped 3 bases and J dropped 10 bases, with 13 bases sitting between them. CDR1 and CDR2 from the germline V gene are KGHSH and LQKENI. The CDR3 is 14 amino acids.